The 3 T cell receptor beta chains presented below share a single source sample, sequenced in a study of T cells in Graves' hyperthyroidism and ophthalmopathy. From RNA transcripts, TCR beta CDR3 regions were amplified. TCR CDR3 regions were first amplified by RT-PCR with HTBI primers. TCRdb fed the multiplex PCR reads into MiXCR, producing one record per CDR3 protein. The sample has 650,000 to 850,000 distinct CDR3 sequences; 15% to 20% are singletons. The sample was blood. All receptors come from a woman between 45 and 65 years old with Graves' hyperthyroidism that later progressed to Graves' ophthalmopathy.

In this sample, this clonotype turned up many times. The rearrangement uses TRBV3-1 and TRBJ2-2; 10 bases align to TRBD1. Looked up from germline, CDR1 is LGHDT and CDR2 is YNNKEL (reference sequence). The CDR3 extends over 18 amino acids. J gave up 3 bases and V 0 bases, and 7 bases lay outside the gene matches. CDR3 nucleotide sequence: TGTGCCAGCAGCCAAGAACATGCTGGGACAGGGGACACCGGGGAGCTGTTTTTT. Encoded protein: CASSQEHAGTGDTGELFF.

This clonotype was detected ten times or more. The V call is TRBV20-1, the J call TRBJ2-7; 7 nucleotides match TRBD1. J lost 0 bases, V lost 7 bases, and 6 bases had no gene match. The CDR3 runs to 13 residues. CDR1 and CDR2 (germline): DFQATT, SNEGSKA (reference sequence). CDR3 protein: CSVQGDGSYEQYF. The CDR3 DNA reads TGCAGTGTTCAGGGGGATGGCTCCTACGAGCAGTACTTC.

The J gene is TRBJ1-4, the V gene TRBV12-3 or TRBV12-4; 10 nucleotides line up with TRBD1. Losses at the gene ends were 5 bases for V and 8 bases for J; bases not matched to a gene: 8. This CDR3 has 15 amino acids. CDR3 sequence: CASSPRDRGREKLFF. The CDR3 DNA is TGTGCCAGCAGTCCCCGGGACAGGGGACGCGAAAAACTGTTTTTT.